The 8 T cell receptor beta chains listed next were all sequenced from one sample in a study of cytomegalovirus exposure and HLA in healthy donors. PCR was performed using 60 Vbeta and 13 Jbeta primers. Profiled with immunoSEQ multiplex PCR; TCRdb holds only in-frame clones, not every one. Seen here are 150,000 to 200,000 clones, roughly 82% observed once, and the top ten hold around 1.5%. Sequencing input: PBMCs. These receptors all stem from a girl aged 10-17 years in good health and CMV-seropositive.

This clone was seen a few times. At one boundary the junction diverges from the germline segment, which might be a read error. The chain links TRBV19 to TRBJ1-1, with D maybe TRBD1 (6 bases). Germline CDR1 LNHDA, CDR2 SQIVND (reference sequence). This CDR3 contains 13 residues. DNA for the CDR3: TGTGCCAGTAATATACAGGGTGGAACTGAAGCTTTCTTT. It yields the protein CASNIQGGTEAFF.

The CDR3 region is CSVSGQGKYEQYF. CDR3 DNA: TGCAGCGTGTCCGGACAGGGAAAATACGAGCAGTACTTC. The chain links TRBV29-1 to TRBJ2-7; 8 bases fit TRBD1. The CDR3 consists of 13 residues. V was clipped by 6 bases and J by 4 bases; unmatched bases: 8. Germline loops: CDR1 SQVTM, CDR2 ANQGSEA.

This rearrangement joins TRBV11-2 to TRBJ2-5; 8 positions match TRBD2. CDR3 length: 14 amino acids. Germline V gives CDR1 SGHAT, CDR2 FQNNGV. With 0 bases clipped from V and 5 bases from J, the junction kept 2 bases outside the gene matches. Here the CDR3 DNA reads TGTGCCAGCAGCTTAGATTCGGGGGGGGAGACCCAGTACTTC. Translating gives CASSLDSGGETQYF.

This clone has just one count. The chain has TRBV9 and TRBJ2-4; 9 bases agree with TRBD1. CDR3 length: 15 residues. The germline gives CDR1 SGDLS, CDR2 YYNGEE. The V segment lost 3 bases and the J segment 1 base; nucleotides outside the gene matches: 2. The CDR3 is CASSAGQGAKNIQYF. CDR3 DNA sequence: TGTGCCAGCAGCGCCGGACAGGGGGCCAAAAACATTCAGTACTTC. Full variable domain (remainder filled in from reference TRBV9 and TRBJ2-4): DSGVTQTPKHLITATGQRVTLRCSPRSGDLSVYWYQQSLDQGLQFLIQYYNGEERAKGNILERFSAQQFPDLHSELNLSSLELGDSALYFCASSAGQGAKNIQYFGAGTRLSVL.

The chain carries TRBV19 and TRBJ2-5, with D maybe TRBD2 (7 bases). Between the trimmed V and J ends, which lost 6 bases and 5 bases, there was a span of 13 bases. The germline V gene encodes CDR1 LNHDA and CDR2 SQIVND (reference sequence). The CDR3 is made up of 13 amino acids. In DNA form, the CDR3 reads TGTGCCAGTAGACAACAGGGAGGGGAGACCCAGTACTTC. It translates to CASRQQGGETQYF.

This chain joins TRBV10-3 and TRBJ2-7, with TRBD2 as a possible D gene (6 bases). Germline lookup yields CDR1 ENHRY and CDR2 SYGVKD. Trimming removed 6 bases from V and 0 bases from J, with 12 bases in between. CDR3 length: 14 residues. The CDR3, as DNA: TGTGCCATCAGGCCCGGGGGAACCTCCTACGAGCAGTACTTC. Protein: CAIRPGGTSYEQYF.

A single count supports this clone. CDR3 loop: CASSSNRGSEKLFF. CDR3 nucleotides: TGTGCCAGCAGTTCCAACAGGGGTAGTGAAAAACTGTTTTTT. V gene TRBV7-9 combines with J gene TRBJ1-4; TRBD1 aligns across 7 bases. The germline V gene has CDR1 SEHNR and CDR2 FQNEAQ (reference sequence). The CDR3 length is 14 residues. The V segment lost 6 bases and the J segment 7 bases; nucleotides outside the gene matches: 8.

The chain uses TRBV5-1 and TRBJ2-7, with TRBD2 identical over 7 bases. From germline, CDR1 is SGHRS and CDR2 YFSETQ. The ends lost 4 bases at V and 6 bases at J; junction bases unmatched: 16. This CDR3 region has 16 residues. CDR3: CASSLMSGVPSGEQYF. Here the CDR3 DNA reads TGCGCCAGCAGCCTTATGAGCGGGGTCCCTTCGGGCGAGCAGTACTTC.